The clone carrying this T cell receptor beta chain came up many times. In TCRdb, the 5' RACE reads were re-called with MiXCR into one record per CDR3 protein. The repertoire has about 150,000 distinct CDR3 sequences, under 35% of them found once; the top ten carry approximately 6%. This record comes from a study of CD8 T cells in ankylosing spondylitis. Per the germline V gene, CDR1 is SGHDT and CDR2 is YYEEEE. The CDR3 contains 12 residues. V lost 2 bases and J lost 8, with 7 bases in between. The receptor was isolated from a male donor with ankylosing spondylitis. The sequenced sample was synovial fluid, either unsorted or a sorted T cell fraction (not recorded which). The chain links TRBV5-6 to TRBJ1-4, with a tentative D call TRBD1 (6 bases). The chain's CDR3 is CASSFTGEKLFF. In DNA form, the CDR3 reads TGTGCCAGCAGCTTCACAGGGGAAAAACTGTTTTTT.